This T cell receptor (beta chain) is from a study of control samples from healthy donors and cancer patients. This CDR3 region has 13 residues. Per germline, CDR1 KGHSH and CDR2 LQKENI. V lost 6 bases to trimming and J lost 0 bases, with 8 bases between them. Clones were sequenced by immunoSEQ multiplex PCR, and TCRdb holds only the in-frame ones, with some missing. The data contain about 120,000 clones, roughly 92% of them singletons. The rearrangement links TRBV18 to TRBJ1-2; no clear D gene. The sequencing sample was made of blood. The sequence came from a man aged 18 to 30 in good health. CDR3 coding DNA: TGTGCCAGCTCCCTAGAGACTAACTATGGCTACACCTTC. Translating it yields CASSLETNYGYTF.